These T cell receptor beta chains were read from a single sample in a study of beta chain features in type 1 diabetes. Repertoires were generated with immunoSEQ multiplex PCR, while TCRdb's copy carries only in-frame clones and drops some. Seen here are 300,000 to 350,000 clones, approximately 13% observed once, and the top ten hold approximately 0.016%. The sequencing input was naive CD4+ T cells from blood. Receptors were obtained from a woman aged 18-29 years with type 1 diabetes. Both conserved end residues are part of each CDR3. The D gene is left open where the match is weak. Clone size appears in some rows only: once, few, many, or a class for an expanded clone.

j_gene,abundance,d_gene,v_gene,CDR3nt,CDR3aa
TRBJ2-1,.,TRBD2,TRBV7-9,TGTGCCAGCAGCTTTACGGCTAGCGGGAACAATGAGCAGTTCTTC,CASSFTASGNNEQFF
TRBJ2-1,.,.,TRBV5-1,TGCGCCAGCAGCTTCGAGGGCGGGAATGAGCAGTTCTTC,CASSFEGGNEQFF
TRBJ2-1,few,.,TRBV7-9,TGTGCCAGCAGCTTTCGGGCCTACAATGAGCAGTTCTTC,CASSFRAYNEQFF
TRBJ2-2,.,.,TRBV5-1,TGCGCCAGCAGCTTGGAACTAGCCCCCGGGGAGCTGTTTTTT,CASSLELAPGELFF
TRBJ1-1,.,.,TRBV19,TGTGCCAGTAGATGGAGTGTGGCAAACACTGAAGCTTTCTTT,CASRWSVANTEAFF
TRBJ1-3,.,TRBD1,TRBV4-2,TGTGCCAGTGCCCGGGACAGGGGGCCGAACACCATATATTTT,CASARDRGPNTIYF
TRBJ1-5,.,TRBD1,TRBV11-3,TGTGCCAGCAGCTGCCCCTGGGACAGGGAGGAAGGCAATCAGCCCCAGCATTTT,CASSCPWDREEGNQPQHF
TRBJ2-7,few,TRBD1,TRBV20-1,TGCAGTGCTAGAGGACAGGGTGAGCAGTACTTC,CSARGQGEQYF
TRBJ2-3,.,.,TRBV10-3,TGTGCCATCAGTGAGATTCCCCCTTCGGATACGCAGTATTTT,CAISEIPPSDTQYF
TRBJ1-2,.,.,TRBV20-1,TGCAGTGCTGAAGGGAGTAGCTACACCTTC,CSAEGSSYTF
TRBJ2-1,few,TRBD2,TRBV28,TGTGCCAGCATCCTAGCGGGGTCCTACAATGAGCAGTTCTTC,CASILAGSYNEQFF
TRBJ2-3,once,TRBD1,TRBV5-4,TGCGCCAGCAGCCGAACTCGGACAGGGTGGACAGATACGCAGTATTTT,CASSRTRTGWTDTQYF
TRBJ1-5,few,.,TRBV30,TGTGCCTGGAGTGGCAGGGGTAATCAGCCCCAGCATTTT,CAWSGRGNQPQHF
TRBJ2-3,few,.,TRBV5-1,TGCGCCAGCAGCACCCGGGTCGGTGTGGATACGCAGTATTTT,CASSTRVGVDTQYF
TRBJ2-1,.,TRBD2,TRBV9,TGTGCCAGCAGCGTAGGGCTAGCGGGAGGATACTACAATGAGCAGTTCTTC,CASSVGLAGGYYNEQFF
TRBJ2-1,few,TRBD1,TRBV9,TGTGCCAGCAGCATCGGGACAGGGAGTATTACTGAGCAGTTCTTC,CASSIGTGSITEQFF